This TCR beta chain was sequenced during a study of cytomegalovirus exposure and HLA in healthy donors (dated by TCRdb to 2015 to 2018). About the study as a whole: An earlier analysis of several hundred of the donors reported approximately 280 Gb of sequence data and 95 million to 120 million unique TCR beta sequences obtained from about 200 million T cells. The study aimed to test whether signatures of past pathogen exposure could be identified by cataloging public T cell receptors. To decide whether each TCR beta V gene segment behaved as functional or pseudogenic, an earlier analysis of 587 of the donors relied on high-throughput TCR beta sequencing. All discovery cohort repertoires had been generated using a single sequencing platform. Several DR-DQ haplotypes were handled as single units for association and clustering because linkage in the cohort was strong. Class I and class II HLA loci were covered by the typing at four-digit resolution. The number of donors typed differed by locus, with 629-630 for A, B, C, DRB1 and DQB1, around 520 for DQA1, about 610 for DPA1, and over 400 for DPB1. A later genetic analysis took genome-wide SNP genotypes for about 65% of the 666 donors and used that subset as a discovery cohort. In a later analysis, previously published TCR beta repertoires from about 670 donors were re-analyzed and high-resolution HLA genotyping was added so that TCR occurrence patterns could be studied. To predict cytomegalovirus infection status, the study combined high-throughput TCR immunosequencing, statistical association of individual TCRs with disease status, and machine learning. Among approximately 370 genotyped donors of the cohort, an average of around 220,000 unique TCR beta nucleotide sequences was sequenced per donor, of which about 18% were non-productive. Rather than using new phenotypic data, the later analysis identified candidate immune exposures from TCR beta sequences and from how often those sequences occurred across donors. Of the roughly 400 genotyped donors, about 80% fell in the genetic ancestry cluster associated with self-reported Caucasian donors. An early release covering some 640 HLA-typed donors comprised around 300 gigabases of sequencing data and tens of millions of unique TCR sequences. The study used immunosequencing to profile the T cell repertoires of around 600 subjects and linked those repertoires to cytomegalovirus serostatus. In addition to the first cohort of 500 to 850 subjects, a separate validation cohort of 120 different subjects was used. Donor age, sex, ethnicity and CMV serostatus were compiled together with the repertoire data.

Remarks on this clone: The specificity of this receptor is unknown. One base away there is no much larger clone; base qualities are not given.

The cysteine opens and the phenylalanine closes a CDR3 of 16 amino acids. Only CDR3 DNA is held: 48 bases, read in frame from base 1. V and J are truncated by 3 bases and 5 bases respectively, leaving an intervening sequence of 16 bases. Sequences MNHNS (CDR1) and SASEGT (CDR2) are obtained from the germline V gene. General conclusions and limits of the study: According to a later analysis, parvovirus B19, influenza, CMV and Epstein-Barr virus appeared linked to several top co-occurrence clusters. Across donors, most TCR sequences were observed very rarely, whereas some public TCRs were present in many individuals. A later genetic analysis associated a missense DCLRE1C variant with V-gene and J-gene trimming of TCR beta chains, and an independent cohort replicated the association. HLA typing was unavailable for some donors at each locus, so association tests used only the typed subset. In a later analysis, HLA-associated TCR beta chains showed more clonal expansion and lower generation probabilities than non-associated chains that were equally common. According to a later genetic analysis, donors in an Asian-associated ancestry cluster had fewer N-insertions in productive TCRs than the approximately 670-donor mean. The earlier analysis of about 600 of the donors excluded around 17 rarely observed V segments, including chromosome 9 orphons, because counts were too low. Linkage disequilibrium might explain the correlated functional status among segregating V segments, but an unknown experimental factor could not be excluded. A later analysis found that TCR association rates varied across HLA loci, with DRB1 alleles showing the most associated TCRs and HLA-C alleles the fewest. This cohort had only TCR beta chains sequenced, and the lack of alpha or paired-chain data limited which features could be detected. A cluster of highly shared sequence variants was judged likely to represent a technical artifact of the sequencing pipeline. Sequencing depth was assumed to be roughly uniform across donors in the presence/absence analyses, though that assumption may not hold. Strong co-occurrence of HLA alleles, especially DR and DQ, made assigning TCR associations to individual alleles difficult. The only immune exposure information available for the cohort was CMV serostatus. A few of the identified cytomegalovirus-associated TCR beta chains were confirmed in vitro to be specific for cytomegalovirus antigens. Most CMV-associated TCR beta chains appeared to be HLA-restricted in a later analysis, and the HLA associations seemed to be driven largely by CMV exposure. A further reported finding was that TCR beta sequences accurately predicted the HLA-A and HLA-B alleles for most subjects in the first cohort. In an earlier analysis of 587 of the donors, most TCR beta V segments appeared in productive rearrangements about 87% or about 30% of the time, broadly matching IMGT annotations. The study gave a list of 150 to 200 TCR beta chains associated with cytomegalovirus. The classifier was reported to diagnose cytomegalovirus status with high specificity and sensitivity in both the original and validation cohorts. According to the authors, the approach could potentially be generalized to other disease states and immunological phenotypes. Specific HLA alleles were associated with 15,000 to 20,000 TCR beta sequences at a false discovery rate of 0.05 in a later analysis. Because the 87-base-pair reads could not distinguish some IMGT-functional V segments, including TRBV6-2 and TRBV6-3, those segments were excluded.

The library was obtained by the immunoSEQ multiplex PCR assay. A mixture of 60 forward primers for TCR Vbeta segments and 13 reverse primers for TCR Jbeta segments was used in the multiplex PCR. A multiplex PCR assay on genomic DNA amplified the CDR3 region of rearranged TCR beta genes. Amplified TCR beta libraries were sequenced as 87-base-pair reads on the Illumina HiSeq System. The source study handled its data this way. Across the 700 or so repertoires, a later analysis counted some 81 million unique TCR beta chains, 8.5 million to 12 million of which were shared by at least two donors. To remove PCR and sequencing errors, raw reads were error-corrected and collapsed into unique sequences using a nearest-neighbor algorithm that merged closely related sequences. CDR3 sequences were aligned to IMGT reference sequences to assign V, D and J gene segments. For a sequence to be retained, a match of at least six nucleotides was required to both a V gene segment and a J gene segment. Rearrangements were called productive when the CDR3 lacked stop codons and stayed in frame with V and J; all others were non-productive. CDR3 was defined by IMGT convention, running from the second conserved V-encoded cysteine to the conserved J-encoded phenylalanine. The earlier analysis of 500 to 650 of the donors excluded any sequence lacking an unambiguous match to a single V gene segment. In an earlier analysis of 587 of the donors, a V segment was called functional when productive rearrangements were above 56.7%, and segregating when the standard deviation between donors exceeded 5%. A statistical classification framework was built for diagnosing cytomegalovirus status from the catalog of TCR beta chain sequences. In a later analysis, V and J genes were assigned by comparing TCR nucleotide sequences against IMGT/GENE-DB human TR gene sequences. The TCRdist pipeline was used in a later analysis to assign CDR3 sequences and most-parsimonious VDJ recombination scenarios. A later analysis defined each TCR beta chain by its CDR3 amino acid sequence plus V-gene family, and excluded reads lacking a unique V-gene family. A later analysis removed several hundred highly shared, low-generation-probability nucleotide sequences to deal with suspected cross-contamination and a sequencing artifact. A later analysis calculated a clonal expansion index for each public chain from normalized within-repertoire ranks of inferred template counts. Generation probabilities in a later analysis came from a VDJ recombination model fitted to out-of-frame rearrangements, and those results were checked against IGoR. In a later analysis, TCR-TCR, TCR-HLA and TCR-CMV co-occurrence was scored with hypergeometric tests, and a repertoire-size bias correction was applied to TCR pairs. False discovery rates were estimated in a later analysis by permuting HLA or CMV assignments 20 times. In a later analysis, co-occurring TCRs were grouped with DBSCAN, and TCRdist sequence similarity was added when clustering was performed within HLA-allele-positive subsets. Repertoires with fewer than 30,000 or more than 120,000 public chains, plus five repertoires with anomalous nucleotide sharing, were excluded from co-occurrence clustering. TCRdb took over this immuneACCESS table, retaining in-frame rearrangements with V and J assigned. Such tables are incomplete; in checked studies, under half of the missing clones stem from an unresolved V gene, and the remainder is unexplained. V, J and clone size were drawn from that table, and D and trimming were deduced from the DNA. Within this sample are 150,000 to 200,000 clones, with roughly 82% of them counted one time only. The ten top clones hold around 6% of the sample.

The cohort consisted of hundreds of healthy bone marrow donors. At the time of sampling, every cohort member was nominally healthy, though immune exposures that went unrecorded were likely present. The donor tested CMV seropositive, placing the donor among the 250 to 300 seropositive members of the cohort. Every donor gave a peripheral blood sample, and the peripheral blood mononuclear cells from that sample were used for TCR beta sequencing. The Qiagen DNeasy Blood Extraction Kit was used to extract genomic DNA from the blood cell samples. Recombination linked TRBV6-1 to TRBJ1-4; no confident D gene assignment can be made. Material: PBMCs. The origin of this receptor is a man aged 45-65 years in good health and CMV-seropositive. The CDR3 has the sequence CASSEGGGVNNEKLFF. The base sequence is TGTGCCAGCAGTGAGGGTGGAGGAGTTAACAATGAAAAACTGTTTTTT.